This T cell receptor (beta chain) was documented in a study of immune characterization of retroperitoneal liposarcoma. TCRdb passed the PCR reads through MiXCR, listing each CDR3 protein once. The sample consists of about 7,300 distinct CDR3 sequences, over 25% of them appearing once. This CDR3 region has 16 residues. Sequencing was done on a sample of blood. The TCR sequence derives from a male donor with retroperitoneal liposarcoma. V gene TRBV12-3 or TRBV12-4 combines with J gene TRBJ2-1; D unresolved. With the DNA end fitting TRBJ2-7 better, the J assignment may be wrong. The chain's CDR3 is CASSLDYESSYNEQYF. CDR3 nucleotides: TGTGCCAGCAGTTTAGACTACGAGTCCTCCTACAATGAGCAGTACTTC.